Below, 14 T cell receptor beta chains from the same sample are listed, as sequenced in a study of human T cells and chemical hapten exposure. TCRdb analysed the RACE reads with MiXCR anew, one entry per CDR3 protein. The repertoire consists of a few hundred thousand distinct CDR3 sequences, with about 6% occurring once and the leading ten covering under 7%. Time point defined: patch test 2, 6 weeks after DPC sensitization. Treatment here: therapeutic diphenylcyclopropenone sensitization with weekly scalp DPC. The sample consisted of whole blood, taken in connection with sensitization to the hapten diphenylcyclopropenone (DPC). The receptor source for this set is a woman in her late teens or twenties with alopecia areata. Some clones in this sample may be carry-over from other donors' samples.

This clonotype was observed many times. The chain is built from TRBV12-3 or TRBV12-4 and TRBJ1-1, with a possible D match to TRBD1 (5 bases). The length of the CDR3 is 13 residues. V lost 3 bases and J 3 bases, leaving 8 bases between the germline ends. The CDR3 coding sequence is TGTGCCAGCAGTTTCGGGGGAGACACTGAAGCTTTCTTT. Its translation is CASSFGGDTEAFF.

This clonotype was seen more than once but under ten times. The CDR3 loop reads CASGAGGAWRSEAFF. CDR3 in DNA: TGTGCCAGCGGAGCCGGGGGCGCCTGGAGGAGTGAAGCTTTCTTT. The gene calls are TRBV27 and TRBJ1-1; possibly TRBD1 for D (6 bases). Germline CDR1 MNHEY, CDR2 SMNVEV (reference sequence). The V end lost 8 bases, the J end lost 7 bases, and 23 bases lay between the germline ends. The CDR3 has 15 residues.

This clonotype was detected many times. V gene TRBV4-2 combines with J gene TRBJ1-3, with no clear D. There are 16 residues in the CDR3. Germline CDR1 reads LGHNA; CDR2 reads YNFKEQ. V gave up 0 bases and J gave up 0 bases, with 9 bases separating them. The DNA for the CDR3 is TGTGCCAGCAGCCAAGATGTCGGATACTCTGGAAACACCATATATTTT. Translation: CASSQDVGYSGNTIYF.

The CDR3: CSARDADTGELFF. DNA of the CDR3: TGCAGTGCTAGAGATGCGGACACCGGGGAGCTGTTTTTT. V usage is TRBV20-1 and J usage is TRBJ2-2; D gene uncertain. Germline V gene data show CDR1 as DFQATT and CDR2 as SNEGSKA (reference sequence). The V end was cut by 0 bases, the J end by 3 bases, with 5 bases between. The CDR3 is 13 residues long.

The rearrangement joins TRBV20-1 to TRBJ2-5, with 7 bases matching TRBD1. CDR3 length: 15 residues. With V trimmed by 6 bases and J by 0 bases, 10 bases remained unmatched. Germline CDR1 is DFQATT and CDR2 is SNEGSKA (reference sequence). As DNA, the CDR3 is TGCAGTGCCGTAGGGGGCAAAGGGTACCAAGAGACCCAGTACTTC. This codes for CSAVGGKGYQETQYF.

Ten or more counts support this clonotype. The chain links TRBV7-8 to TRBJ1-1; perhaps TRBD1 as D (5 bases). With 4 bases removed from V and 4 bases from J, the gap between germline ends came to 10 bases. The CDR3 is 13 residues long. Per the germline V gene, CDR1 is SGHVS and CDR2 is FQNEAQ. DNA of the CDR3: TGTGCCAGCAGCTCCTCAGGGCCCACTGAAGCTTTCTTT. Protein: CASSSSGPTEAFF.

This clonotype came up a few times. This chain connects TRBV6-2 or TRBV6-3 to TRBJ2-5; D possibly corresponds to TRBD2 (5 bases). The CDR3 covers 16 residues. Trimming took off 7 bases at V and 0 bases at J, with 18 bases between the two ends. CDR1 and CDR2 from the germline V gene are MNHEY and SVGEGT. CDR3 sequence (DNA): TGTGCCAGCACTGACCCGGACTCGAAGTACCAAGAGACCCAGTACTTC. It specifies CASTDPDSKYQETQYF.

This chain uses TRBV9 with TRBJ2-5; D is possibly TRBD1 (7 bases). The germline V gene encodes CDR1 SGDLS and CDR2 YYNGEE. V lost 0 bases, J lost 6 bases, and 15 bases lay in between. This CDR3 has 15 amino acids. The CDR3 sequence is CASSVEGGGPQTQYF. The CDR3 bases are TGTGCCAGCAGCGTAGAAGGAGGGGGCCCCCAGACCCAGTACTTC. Together with reference TRBV9 and TRBJ2-5, the CDR3 gives the full variable domain: DSGVTQTPKHLITATGQRVTLRCSPRSGDLSVYWYQQSLDQGLQFLIQYYNGEERAKGNILERFSAQQFPDLHSELNLSSLELGDSALYFCASSVEGGGPQTQYFGPGTRLLVL.

The chain has TRBV5-1 and TRBJ1-2; 7 positions match TRBD1. With 4 bases clipped from V and 8 bases from J, the junction kept 14 bases outside the gene matches. The CDR3 length is 15 residues. Looked up from germline, CDR1 is SGHRS and CDR2 is YFSETQ. This chain's CDR3 is CASSPGQIPGPGYTF. CDR3 nucleotide sequence: TGCGCCAGCAGCCCGGGACAGATACCAGGACCCGGCTACACCTTC.

V is TRBV7-3 and J is TRBJ2-5; 8 positions match TRBD1. This CDR3 contains 16 residues. Unmatched junction bases numbered 10, after V lost 5 bases and J lost 2 bases. Per the germline V gene, CDR1 is SGHTA and CDR2 is FQGTGA. CDR3 nucleotides: TGTGCCAGCAGCCTCGTAGGTACAGGGGGACAAGAGACCCAGTACTTC. Its protein is CASSLVGTGGQETQYF.

This clonotype was observed a few times. The CDR3 sequence is CASSYSKTGVNEKLFF. For the CDR3, the DNA is TGTGCCAGCAGTTATTCCAAGACAGGAGTTAATGAAAAACTGTTTTTT. J is TRBJ1-4 and V is TRBV6-5; D might be TRBD1 (6 bases). CDR1 is MNHEY and CDR2 is SVGAGI in the germline V gene. The CDR3 extends over 16 amino acids. Trimming took 3 bases from V and 4 from J, leaving 15 bases between them.

The chain carries TRBV27 and TRBJ2-3; 7 bases line up with TRBD2. J lost 6 bases, V lost 4 bases, and 13 bases had no gene match. Germline CDR1 is MNHEY and CDR2 is SMNVEV (reference sequence). The CDR3 extends over 16 amino acids. In DNA form, the CDR3 reads TGTGCCAGCAGTTCAACGCATTCTAGCGGATCGGATACGCAGTATTTT. This codes for CASSSTHSSGSDTQYF.

This chain connects TRBV2 to TRBJ1-1; 9 bases agree with TRBD1. Looked up from germline, CDR1 is SNHLY and CDR2 is FYNNEI. CDR3 length equals 15 residues. V was clipped by 6 bases and J by 0 bases; unmatched bases: 5. In DNA, the CDR3 is TGTGCCAGCAGCGACCGGGACAGGGTGAACACTGAAGCTTTCTTT. Its protein is CASSDRDRVNTEAFF.

The genes are TRBV6-1 and TRBJ2-5, with D possibly matching TRBD2 (7 bases). Germline CDR1 reads MNHNS; CDR2 reads SASEGT. The CDR3 is 16 amino acids. V shed 0 bases and J shed 3 bases, with 14 bases lying between them. The chain's CDR3 is CASSEAGASGKETQYF. The CDR3 DNA reads TGTGCCAGCAGTGAAGCGGGGGCTAGCGGAAAAGAGACCCAGTACTTC.